What follows is one T cell receptor beta chain and its context. What it binds is unknown. This entry belongs to a study of a mutant IDH1 vaccine in newly diagnosed glioma. In the study overall: Averaging around 42 years of age, treated patients were about 60% male and about 38% female.

TCRdb's table, derived via immunoSEQ multiplex PCR, lists solely in-frame clones and lacks some. The table has tens of thousands of clones, roughly 84% seen once. Time point of the sample: week 35, safety follow-up. Every single dose of the vaccine, 300 ug of mutant IDH1 20-mer peptide, came with topical imiquimod. Each donor presented with a new WHO grade 3 or 4 astrocytoma that tested IDH1-mutant and showed ATRX loss. This CDR3 is built from 15 residues. V lost 6 bases to trimming and J lost 4 bases; unmatched junction nucleotides: 7. CDR1 is KGHSH and CDR2 is LQKENI in the germline V gene. The sample was PBMCs, taken from a glioma patient whose treatment included an IDH1 peptide vaccine. The V gene is TRBV18, the J gene TRBJ2-2; 8 nucleotides agree with TRBD1. This receptor was obtained from a man younger than 35 with glioma. CDR3 residues: CASSPGTGITGELFF. The CDR3 nucleotides read TGTGCCAGCTCCCCCGGGACAGGAATCACCGGGGAGCTGTTTTTT.